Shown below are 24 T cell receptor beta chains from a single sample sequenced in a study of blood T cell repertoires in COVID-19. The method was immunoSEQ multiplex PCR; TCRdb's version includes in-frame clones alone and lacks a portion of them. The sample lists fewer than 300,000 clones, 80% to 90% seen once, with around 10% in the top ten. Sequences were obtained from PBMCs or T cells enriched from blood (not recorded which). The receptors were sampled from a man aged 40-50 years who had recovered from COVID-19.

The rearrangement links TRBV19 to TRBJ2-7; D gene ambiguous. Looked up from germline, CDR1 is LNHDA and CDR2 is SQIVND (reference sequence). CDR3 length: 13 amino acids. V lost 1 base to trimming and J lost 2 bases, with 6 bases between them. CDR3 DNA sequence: TGTGCCAGTAGTATAGGGGCAGCCTACGAGCAGTACTTC. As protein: CASSIGAAYEQYF.

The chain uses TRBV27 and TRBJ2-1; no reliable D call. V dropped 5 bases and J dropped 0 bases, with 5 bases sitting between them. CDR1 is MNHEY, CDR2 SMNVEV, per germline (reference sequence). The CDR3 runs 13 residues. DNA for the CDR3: TGTGCCAGCAGTAAACACTCCTACAATGAGCAGTTCTTC. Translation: CASSKHSYNEQFF.

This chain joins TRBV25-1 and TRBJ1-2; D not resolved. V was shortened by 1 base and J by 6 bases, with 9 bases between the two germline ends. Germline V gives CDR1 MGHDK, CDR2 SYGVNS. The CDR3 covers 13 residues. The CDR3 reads CASSEWSGNGYTF. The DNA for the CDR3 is TGTGCCAGCAGTGAATGGTCCGGGAATGGCTACACCTTC.

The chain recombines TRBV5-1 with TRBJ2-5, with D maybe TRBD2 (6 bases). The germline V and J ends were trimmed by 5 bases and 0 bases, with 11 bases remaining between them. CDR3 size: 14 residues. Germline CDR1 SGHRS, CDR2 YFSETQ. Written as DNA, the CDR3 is TGCGCCAGCAGTAACGGGGACTACCAAGAGACCCAGTACTTC. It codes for CASSNGDYQETQYF.

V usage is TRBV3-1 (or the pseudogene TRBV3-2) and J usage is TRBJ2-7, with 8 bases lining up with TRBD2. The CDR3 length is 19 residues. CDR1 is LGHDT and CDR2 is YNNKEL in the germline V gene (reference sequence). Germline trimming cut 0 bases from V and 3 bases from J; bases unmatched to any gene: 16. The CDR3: CASSQDAILSGRALYEQYF. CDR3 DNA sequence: TGTGCCAGCAGCCAAGACGCCATCCTTTCCGGGAGGGCCCTCTACGAGCAGTACTTC.

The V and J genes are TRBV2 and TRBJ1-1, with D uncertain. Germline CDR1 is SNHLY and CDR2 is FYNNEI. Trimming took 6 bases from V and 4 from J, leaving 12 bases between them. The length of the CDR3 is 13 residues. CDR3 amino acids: CASSAGSGTEAFF. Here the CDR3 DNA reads TGTGCCAGCAGCGCGGGGTCGGGCACTGAAGCTTTCTTT.

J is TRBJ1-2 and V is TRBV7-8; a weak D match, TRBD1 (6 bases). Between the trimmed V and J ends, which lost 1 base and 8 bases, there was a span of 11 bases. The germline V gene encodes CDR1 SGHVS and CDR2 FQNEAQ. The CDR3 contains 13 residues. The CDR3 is CASSLVPQGGYTF. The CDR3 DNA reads TGTGCCAGCAGCTTAGTCCCTCAGGGGGGCTACACCTTC.

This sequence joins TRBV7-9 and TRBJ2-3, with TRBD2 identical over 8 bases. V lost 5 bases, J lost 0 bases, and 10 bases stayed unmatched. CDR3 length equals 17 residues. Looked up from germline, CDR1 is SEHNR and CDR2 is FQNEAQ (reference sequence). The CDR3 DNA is TGTGCCAGCAGCCGCCGGAGCGGGGGCCAAAGCACAGATACGCAGTATTTT. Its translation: CASSRRSGGQSTDTQYF.

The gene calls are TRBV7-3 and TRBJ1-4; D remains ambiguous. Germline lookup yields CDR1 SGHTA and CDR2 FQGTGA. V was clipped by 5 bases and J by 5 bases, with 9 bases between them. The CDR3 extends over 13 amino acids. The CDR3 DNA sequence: TGTGCCAGCAGCATCAGACAAAATGAAAAACTGTTTTTT. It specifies CASSIRQNEKLFF. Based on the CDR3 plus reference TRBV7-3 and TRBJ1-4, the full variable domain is GAGVSQTPSNKVTEKGKYVELRCDPISGHTALYWYRQSLGQGPEFLIYFQGTGAADDSGLPNDRFFAVRPEGSVSTLKIQRTERGDSAVYLCASSIRQNEKLFFGSGTQLSVL.

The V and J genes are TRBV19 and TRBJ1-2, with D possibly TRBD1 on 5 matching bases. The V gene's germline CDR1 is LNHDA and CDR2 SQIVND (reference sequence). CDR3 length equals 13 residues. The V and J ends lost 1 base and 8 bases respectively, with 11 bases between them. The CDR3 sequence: CASSIVSGDGYTF. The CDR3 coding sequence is TGTGCCAGTAGTATAGTTTCGGGGGACGGCTACACCTTC.

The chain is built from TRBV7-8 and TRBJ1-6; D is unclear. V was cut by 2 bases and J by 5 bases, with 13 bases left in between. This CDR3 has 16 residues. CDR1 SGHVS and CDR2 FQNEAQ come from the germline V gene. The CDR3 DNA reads TGTGCCAGCAGCTTATTCGGGGTCAGCGATAATTCACCCCTCCACTTT. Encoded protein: CASSLFGVSDNSPLHF.

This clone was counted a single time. CDR3 nucleotide sequence: TGTGCCAGCAGTGAATCGGGTACAGGGACGAACACCGGGGAGCTGTTTTTT. Residues: CASSESGTGTNTGELFF. The chain is built from TRBV25-1 and TRBJ2-2; maybe TRBD1 (6 bases). This CDR3 spans 17 amino acids. The V end was cut by 1 base, the J end by 0 bases, with 12 bases between. Germline CDR1 is MGHDK and CDR2 is SYGVNS.

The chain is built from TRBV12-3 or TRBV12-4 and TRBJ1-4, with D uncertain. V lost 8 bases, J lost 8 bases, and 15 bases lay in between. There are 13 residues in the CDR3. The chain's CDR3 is CASSEVRREKLFF. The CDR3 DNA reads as TGTGCCAGCTCGGAAGTTAGGCGGGAAAAACTGTTTTTT.

The CDR3 DNA reads as TGTGCCAGCAGCTACACTAGCGGGGGCTACGAGCAGTACTTC. Protein: CASSYTSGGYEQYF. The V gene is TRBV6-6, the J gene TRBJ2-7; TRBD2 matches 11 bases. The CDR3 has 14 amino acids. The V segment lost 6 bases and the J segment 3 bases; nucleotides outside the gene matches: 4. Germline assignment: CDR1 MNHNY and CDR2 SVGAGI (reference sequence).

CDR3 in amino acids: CASSLIWREGHNEQFF. The DNA of the CDR3 is TGTGCCAGCAGCTTGATTTGGCGGGAGGGCCACAATGAGCAGTTCTTC. The V call is TRBV7-9, the J call TRBJ2-1, with 9 bases lining up with TRBD2. The germline gives CDR1 SEHNR, CDR2 FQNEAQ (reference sequence). CDR3 length: 16 residues. Unmatched junction bases numbered 8, after V lost 3 bases and J lost 5 bases.

The CDR3 nucleotides read TGTGCCAGCAGGAGTCCCAATCAGCCCCAGCATTTT. Translated: CASRSPNQPQHF. V is TRBV28 and J is TRBJ1-5; no reliable D call. The CDR3 has 12 residues. Germline CDR1 is MDHEN and CDR2 is SYDVKM. V lost 6 bases and J 3 bases, leaving 6 bases between the germline ends.

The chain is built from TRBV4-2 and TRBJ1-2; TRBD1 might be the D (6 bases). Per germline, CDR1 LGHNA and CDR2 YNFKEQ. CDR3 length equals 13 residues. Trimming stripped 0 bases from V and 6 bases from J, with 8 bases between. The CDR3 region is CASSQDSGDGYTF. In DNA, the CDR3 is TGTGCCAGCAGCCAAGATTCAGGGGATGGCTACACCTTC.

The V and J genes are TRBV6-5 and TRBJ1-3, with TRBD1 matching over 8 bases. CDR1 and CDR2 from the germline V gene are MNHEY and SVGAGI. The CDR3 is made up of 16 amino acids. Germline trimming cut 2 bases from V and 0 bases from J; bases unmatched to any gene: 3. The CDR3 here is CASSYGQGRSGNTIYF. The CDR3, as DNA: TGTGCCAGCAGTTACGGACAGGGCCGCTCTGGAAACACCATATATTTT.

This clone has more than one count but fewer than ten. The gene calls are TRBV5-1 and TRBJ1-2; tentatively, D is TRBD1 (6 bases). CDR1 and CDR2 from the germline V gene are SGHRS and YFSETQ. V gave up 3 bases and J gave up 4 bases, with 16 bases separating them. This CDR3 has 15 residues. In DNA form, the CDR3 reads TGCGCCAGCAGCTACCTCGGGGGAGGGGGCTATGGCTACACCTTC. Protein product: CASSYLGGGGYGYTF.

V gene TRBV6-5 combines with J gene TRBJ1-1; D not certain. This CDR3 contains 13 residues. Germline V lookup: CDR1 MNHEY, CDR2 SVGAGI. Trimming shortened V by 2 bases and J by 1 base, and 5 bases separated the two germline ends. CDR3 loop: CASSYGGNTEAFF. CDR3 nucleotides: TGTGCCAGCAGTTACGGCGGGAACACTGAAGCTTTCTTT.

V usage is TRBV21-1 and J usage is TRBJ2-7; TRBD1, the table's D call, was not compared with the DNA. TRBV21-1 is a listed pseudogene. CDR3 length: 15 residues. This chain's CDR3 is CASSPFNREFYEQYF. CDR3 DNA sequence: TGTGCCAGCAGTCCATTTAACAGGGAATTCTACGAGCAGTACTTC.

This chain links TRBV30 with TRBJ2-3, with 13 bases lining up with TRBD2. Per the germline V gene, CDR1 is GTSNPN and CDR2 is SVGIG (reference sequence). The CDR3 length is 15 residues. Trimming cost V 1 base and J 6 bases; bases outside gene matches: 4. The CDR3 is CAWSELAGGQDTQYF. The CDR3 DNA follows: TGTGCCTGGAGTGAACTAGCGGGGGGGCAGGATACGCAGTATTTT.

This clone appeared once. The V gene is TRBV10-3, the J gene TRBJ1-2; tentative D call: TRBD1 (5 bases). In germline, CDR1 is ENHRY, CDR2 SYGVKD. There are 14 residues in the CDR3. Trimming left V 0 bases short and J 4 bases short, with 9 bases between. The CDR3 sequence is CAISESPGGYGYTF. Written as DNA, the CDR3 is TGTGCCATCAGTGAGTCCCCCGGGGGCTATGGCTACACCTTC.

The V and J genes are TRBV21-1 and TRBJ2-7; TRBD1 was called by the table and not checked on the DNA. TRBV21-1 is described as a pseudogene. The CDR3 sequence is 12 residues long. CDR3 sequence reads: CASSTSDSEQYF. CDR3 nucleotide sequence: TGTGCCAGCAGCACGTCGGACAGTGAGCAGTACTTC.